This T cell receptor (beta chain) was obtained from a study of PD-1 blockade in classical Hodgkin lymphoma. V was cut by 7 bases and J by 10 bases, with 10 bases left in between. This CDR3 has 10 residues. CDR1 and CDR2 (germline): MNHNY, SVGAGI (reference sequence). Assay used: immunoSEQ multiplex PCR; TCRdb lists only in-frame clones, some missing. The table lists 45,000 to 60,000 clones, approximately 90% of them singletons. The time point here: newly diagnosed, previously untreated cHL patient sample. The chain employs TRBV6-6 and TRBJ1-1; D unresolved. The specimen sequenced was peripheral blood mononuclear cells (PBMCs). This receptor was obtained from a human donor with classical Hodgkin lymphoma. The DNA of the CDR3 is TGTGCCAGCATTGGGCATCCAGCTTTCTTT. Its translation: CASIGHPAFF.